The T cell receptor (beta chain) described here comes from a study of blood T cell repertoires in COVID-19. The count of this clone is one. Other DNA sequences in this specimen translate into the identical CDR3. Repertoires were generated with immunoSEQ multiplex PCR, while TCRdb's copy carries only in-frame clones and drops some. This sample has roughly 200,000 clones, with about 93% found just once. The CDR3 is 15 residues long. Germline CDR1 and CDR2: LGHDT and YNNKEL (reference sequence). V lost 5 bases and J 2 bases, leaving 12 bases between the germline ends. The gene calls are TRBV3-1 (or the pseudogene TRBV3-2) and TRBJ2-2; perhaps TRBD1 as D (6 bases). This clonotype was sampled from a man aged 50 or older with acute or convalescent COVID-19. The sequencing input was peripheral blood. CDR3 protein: CASSRGTGNTGELFF. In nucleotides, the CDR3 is TGTGCCAGCAGCAGGGGGACGGGAAACACCGGGGAGCTGTTTTTT.